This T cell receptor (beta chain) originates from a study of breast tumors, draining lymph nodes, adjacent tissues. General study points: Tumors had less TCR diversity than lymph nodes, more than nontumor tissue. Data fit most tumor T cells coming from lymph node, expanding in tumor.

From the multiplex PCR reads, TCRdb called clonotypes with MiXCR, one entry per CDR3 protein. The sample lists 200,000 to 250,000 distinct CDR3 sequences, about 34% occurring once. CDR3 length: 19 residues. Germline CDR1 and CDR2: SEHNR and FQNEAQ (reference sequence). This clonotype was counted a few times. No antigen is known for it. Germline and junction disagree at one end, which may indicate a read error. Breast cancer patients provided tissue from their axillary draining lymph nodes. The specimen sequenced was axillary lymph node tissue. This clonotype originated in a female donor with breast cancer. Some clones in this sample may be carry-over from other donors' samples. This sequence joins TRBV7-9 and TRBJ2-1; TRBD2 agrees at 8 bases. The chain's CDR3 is CASSLASGIPGSSHNEQFF. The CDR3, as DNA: TGTGCCAGCAGCTTAGCTAGCGGGATCCCTGGAAGCTCCCACAATGAGCAGTTCTTC.